These 23 T cell receptor beta chains were sequenced from one sample in a study of blood T cell repertoires in COVID-19. Assay used: immunoSEQ multiplex PCR; TCRdb lists only in-frame clones, some missing. The table lists around 270,000 clones, 80% to 90% of them singletons, with around 3.2% in the top ten. Sequencing used PBMCs or T cells enriched from blood (not recorded which). All receptors come from a woman in her forties who had been exposed to COVID-19.

The genes are TRBV27 and TRBJ1-2, with D uncertain. Germline CDR1 reads MNHEY; CDR2 reads SMNVEV (reference sequence). The CDR3 loop spans 14 amino acids. Trimming shortened V by 5 bases and J by 0 bases, and 10 bases separated the two germline ends. The CDR3 is CASSPRSTNYGYTF. The CDR3 DNA is TGTGCCAGCAGTCCCCGGAGCACTAACTATGGCTACACCTTC.

The J gene is TRBJ2-2, the V gene TRBV5-1; 8 nucleotides line up with TRBD1. The V segment lost 6 bases and the J segment 3 bases; nucleotides outside the gene matches: 7. In germline, CDR1 is SGHRS, CDR2 YFSETQ. The length of the CDR3 is 15 residues. CDR3 protein: CASKKQGDDTGELFF. CDR3 DNA: TGCGCCAGCAAGAAACAGGGGGACGACACCGGGGAGCTGTTTTTT.

The V call is TRBV4-3, the J call TRBJ1-5; D unclear. V was cut by 2 bases and J by 0 bases, with 8 bases left in between. Looked up from germline, CDR1 is LGHNA and CDR2 is YSLEER. This CDR3 spans 15 amino acids. This chain's CDR3 is CASSQYSFSNQPQHF. CDR3 DNA sequence: TGCGCCAGCAGCCAATACTCTTTTAGCAATCAGCCCCAGCATTTT.

The rearrangement uses TRBV27 and TRBJ1-5; 8 bases match TRBD1. From germline, CDR1 is MNHEY and CDR2 SMNVEV (reference sequence). This CDR3 has 16 residues. After removal of 5 bases from V and 0 bases from J, the junction contained 6 bases not matched to a gene. CDR3 nucleotides: TGTGCCAGCAGTCGCTCGACAGGGGTTAGCAATCAGCCCCAGCATTTT. It specifies CASSRSTGVSNQPQHF.

This clone was seen only once. The chain joins TRBV28 to TRBJ1-6; no definite D call. Between the trimmed V and J ends, which lost 6 bases and 10 bases, there was a span of 19 bases. Germline values: CDR1 MDHEN, CDR2 SYDVKM. There are 15 residues in the CDR3. Here the CDR3 DNA reads TGTGCCAGCAGCCGAGGGTGGGGAGAGGGCTCACCCCTCCACTTT. It encodes CASSRGWGEGSPLHF.

The gene calls are TRBV4-1 and TRBJ2-1; 9 nucleotides line up with TRBD2. The germline V gene encodes CDR1 MGHRA and CDR2 YSYEKL. The V gene end was trimmed by 1 base and the J gene end by 0 bases; junction bases not matched to a gene: 13. The CDR3 spans 20 residues. The CDR3 protein is CASSQGSSGTSLSSYNEQFF. The CDR3 DNA is TGCGCCAGCAGCCAAGGTTCGAGTGGGACTAGCCTGAGCTCCTACAATGAGCAGTTCTTC.

The V gene is TRBV24-1, the J gene TRBJ2-3; 9 bases fit TRBD1. V gave up 2 bases and J gave up 3 bases; unmatched junction bases: 5. The CDR3 length is 16 residues. Germline CDR1 is KGHDR and CDR2 is SFDVKD. The DNA for the CDR3 is TGTGCCACCAGTGATTCTGGGACAGGGCCGACAGATACGCAGTATTTT. Protein: CATSDSGTGPTDTQYF.

This clone appeared a few times. The J gene is TRBJ1-2, the V gene TRBV19, with D possibly being TRBD1 (6 bases). Germline-derived CDR1 and CDR2 are LNHDA and SQIVND (reference sequence). V was trimmed by 7 bases and J by 2 bases, leaving 17 bases between them. The CDR3 loop spans 15 amino acids. CDR3 in amino acids: CASIRLGQQNYGYTF. The CDR3 DNA follows: TGTGCCAGTATTCGCCTCGGACAGCAGAACTATGGCTACACCTTC.

The chain links TRBV27 to TRBJ1-5; the D gene is possibly TRBD1 (6 bases). Germline values: CDR1 MNHEY, CDR2 SMNVEV (reference sequence). The length of the CDR3 is 14 residues. V gave up 2 bases and J gave up 5 bases, with 10 bases separating them. CDR3 protein: CASSLGGHHQPQHF. The CDR3 coding sequence is TGTGCCAGCAGTTTAGGGGGACACCATCAGCCCCAGCATTTT.

CDR3 region: CASSLGVAGGLANTGELFF. Here the CDR3 DNA reads TGTGCCAGCAGCTTAGGAGTAGCGGGGGGGCTCGCGAACACCGGGGAGCTGTTTTTT. V and J are TRBV7-8 and TRBJ2-2, with 11 bases identical to TRBD2. In germline, CDR1 is SGHVS, CDR2 FQNEAQ. This CDR3 comprises 19 residues. The J segment lost 0 bases and the V segment lost 1 base, leaving 7 bases of the junction unmatched.

The V gene is TRBV19, the J gene TRBJ1-5, with 9 bases that match TRBD1. This CDR3 is built from 17 residues. CDR1 and CDR2 (germline): LNHDA, SQIVND (reference sequence). Unmatched junction bases numbered 3, after V lost 0 bases and J lost 0 bases. CDR3 region: CASSIDAQGASNQPQHF. The CDR3 DNA follows: TGTGCCAGTAGTATAGACGCACAGGGGGCTAGCAATCAGCCCCAGCATTTT. The full variable domain, completed using reference TRBV19 and TRBJ1-5, is DGGITQSPKYLFRKEGQNVTLSCEQNLNHDAMYWYRQDPGQGLRLIYYSQIVNDFQKGDIAEGYSVSREKKESFPLTVTSAQKNPTAFYLCASSIDAQGASNQPQHFGDGTRLSIL.

The CDR3 here is CASSLGGSVGSKETQYF. CDR3 nucleotide sequence: TGTGCCAGCAGCTTGGGAGGGAGTGTGGGGAGTAAAGAGACCCAGTACTTC. The rearrangement joins TRBV5-4 to TRBJ2-5; TRBD2 is a possible D gene (5 bases). The CDR3 is 17 residues long. The V end was cut by 0 bases, the J end by 3 bases, with 18 bases between. The germline V gene encodes CDR1 SGHNT and CDR2 YYREEE (reference sequence).

The V call is TRBV27, the J call TRBJ2-7, with D uncertain. V was clipped by 2 bases and J by 2 bases, with 10 bases between them. CDR1 MNHEY and CDR2 SMNVEV come from the germline V gene (reference sequence). The CDR3 is made up of 14 amino acids. The CDR3 region is CASSLDRYPYEQYF. For the CDR3, the DNA is TGTGCCAGCAGTTTAGATCGGTATCCCTACGAGCAGTACTTC.

J is TRBJ1-1 and V is TRBV7-9, with 8 positions matching TRBD1. V was clipped by 5 bases and J by 5 bases; unmatched bases: 4. The CDR3 spans 13 residues. Germline V lookup: CDR1 SEHNR, CDR2 FQNEAQ (reference sequence). The CDR3, as DNA: TGTGCCAGCAGCATACAGGGGGTTACTGAAGCTTTCTTT. Its protein is CASSIQGVTEAFF.

This sequence joins TRBV18 and TRBJ1-5, with TRBD1 matching over 9 bases. The germline gives CDR1 KGHSH, CDR2 LQKENI. The CDR3 has 15 residues. Trimming at V came to 2 bases and at J to 6 bases, leaving 5 bases not matched to a gene. In nucleotides, the CDR3 is TGTGCCAGCTCACCAGGGACAGGGATAGGTCAGCCCCAGCATTTT. Translating gives CASSPGTGIGQPQHF.

The chain recombines TRBV24-1 with TRBJ1-2; TRBD1 matches 8 bases. The CDR3 is made up of 16 amino acids. The germline V gene has CDR1 KGHDR and CDR2 SFDVKD. V shed 2 bases and J 2 bases; nucleotides not matched to a gene: 6. CDR3 sequence (DNA): TGTGCCACCAGTGATTCTCCAGGGGGCGCAAACTATGGCTACACCTTC. It translates to CATSDSPGGANYGYTF.

This chain connects TRBV18 to TRBJ2-1; 10 bases align to TRBD2. Germline V gene data show CDR1 as KGHSH and CDR2 as LQKENI. The CDR3 extends over 16 amino acids. The junction had 8 bases not matched to a gene; V was cut back by 3 bases and J by 6 bases. The CDR3 DNA is TGTGCCAGCTCACCGGAACTAGCGGGAACTGGCAATGAGCAGTTCTTC. Translation: CASSPELAGTGNEQFF.

The rearrangement links TRBV18 to TRBJ2-3; 8 nucleotides line up with TRBD1. Trimming removed 0 bases from V and 4 bases from J; junction bases left unmatched: 9. Germline CDR1 and CDR2: KGHSH and LQKENI. The CDR3 length is 17 residues. In nucleotides, the CDR3 is TGTGCCAGCTCACCACCGGCTCAGGGGGCTTTCGCAGATACGCAGTATTTT. Its translation: CASSPPAQGAFADTQYF.

The chain combines TRBV3-1 (or the pseudogene TRBV3-2) with TRBJ1-6; 10 bases map to TRBD1. Trimming cost V 7 bases and J 6 bases; bases outside gene matches: 9. Germline CDR1 is LGHDT and CDR2 is YNNKEL (reference sequence). This CDR3 has 16 amino acids. The CDR3 sequence is CASTSGTGVGNSPLHF. The CDR3 DNA sequence: TGTGCCAGCACCTCCGGGACAGGGGTTGGTAATTCACCCCTCCACTTT.

V gene TRBV4-3 combines with J gene TRBJ1-2; possibly TRBD1 for D (5 bases). V lost 2 bases, J lost 3 bases, and 7 bases lay in between. This CDR3 is built from 13 residues. Germline CDR1 reads LGHNA; CDR2 reads YSLEER. The CDR3 DNA is TGCGCCAGCAGCCAACAGGGTGACTATGGCTACACCTTC. This sequence encodes CASSQQGDYGYTF.

As to this clone: Other DNA variants within this sample encode the same CDR3. The chain recombines TRBV30 with TRBJ1-1; 8 nucleotides match TRBD1. The J segment lost 2 bases and the V segment lost 3 bases, leaving 2 bases of the junction unmatched. This CDR3 region has 13 residues. Germline V gene lookup returns CDR1 GTSNPN and CDR2 SVGIG (reference sequence). The CDR3 region has the DNA TGTGCCTGGAGCGGACAGGGAAACACTGAAGCTTTCTTT. This codes for CAWSGQGNTEAFF.

This chain connects TRBV28 to TRBJ2-5; D is ambiguous. The V end was cut by 6 bases, the J end by 4 bases, with 9 bases between. Germline CDR1 is MDHEN and CDR2 is SYDVKM. The CDR3 is 12 residues long. CDR3 bases: TGTGCCAGCAGCAGCGTCGGAGAGACCCAGTACTTC. Protein sequence: CASSSVGETQYF. The variable domain in full, with the rest retrieved from reference TRBV28 and TRBJ2-5, is DVKVTQSSRYLVKRTGEKVFLECVQDMDHENMFWYRQDPGLGLRLIYFSYDVKMKEKGDIPEGYSVSREKKERFSLILESASTNQTSMYLCASSSVGETQYFGPGTRLLVL.

The rearrangement uses TRBV11-1 and TRBJ2-7, with 8 bases lining up with TRBD2. The trim removed 3 bases at V and 3 bases at J, leaving 4 bases unmatched. This CDR3 region has 14 residues. Looked up from germline, CDR1 is SGHAT and CDR2 is FQDESV (reference sequence). CDR3 bases: TGTGCCAGCAGCTTCGAGCGGGGGTACTACGAGCAGTACTTC. This gives the protein CASSFERGYYEQYF.